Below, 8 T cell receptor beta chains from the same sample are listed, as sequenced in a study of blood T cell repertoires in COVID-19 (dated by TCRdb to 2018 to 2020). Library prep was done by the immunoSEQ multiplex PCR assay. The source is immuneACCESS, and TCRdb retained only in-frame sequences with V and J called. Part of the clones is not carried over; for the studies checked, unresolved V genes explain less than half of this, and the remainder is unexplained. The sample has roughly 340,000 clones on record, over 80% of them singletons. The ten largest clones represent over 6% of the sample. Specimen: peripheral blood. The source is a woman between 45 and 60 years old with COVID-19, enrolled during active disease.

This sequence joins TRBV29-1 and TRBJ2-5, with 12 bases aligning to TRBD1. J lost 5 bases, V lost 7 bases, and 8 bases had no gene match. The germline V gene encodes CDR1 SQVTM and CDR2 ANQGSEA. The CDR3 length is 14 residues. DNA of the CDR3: TGCAGCGGGATACCGGGACAGGGGGCCGAGACCCAGTACTTC. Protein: CSGIPGQGAETQYF.

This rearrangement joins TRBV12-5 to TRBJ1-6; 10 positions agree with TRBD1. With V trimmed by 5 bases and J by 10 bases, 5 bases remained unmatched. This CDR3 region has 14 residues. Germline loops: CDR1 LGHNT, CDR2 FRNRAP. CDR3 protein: CASGTGQGQSPLHF. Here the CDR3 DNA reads TGTGCTAGTGGTACGGGACAGGGGCAGTCACCCCTCCACTTT.

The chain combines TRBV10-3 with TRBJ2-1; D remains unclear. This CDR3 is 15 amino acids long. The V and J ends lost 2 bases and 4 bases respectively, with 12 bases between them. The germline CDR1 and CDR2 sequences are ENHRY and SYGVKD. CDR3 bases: TGTGCCATCAGTGAGCCCCGAGAGCCTTACAATGAGCAGTTCTTC. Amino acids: CAISEPREPYNEQFF.

In nucleotides, the CDR3 is TGCGCCAGCAGCCAACAGGTTAATTCACCCCTCCACTTT. Residues: CASSQQVNSPLHF. The chain combines TRBV10-2 with TRBJ1-6, with D possibly being TRBD1 (5 bases). V was shortened by 6 bases and J by 6 bases, with 9 bases between the two germline ends. This CDR3 spans 13 amino acids. CDR1 and CDR2 (germline): WSHSY, SAAADI.

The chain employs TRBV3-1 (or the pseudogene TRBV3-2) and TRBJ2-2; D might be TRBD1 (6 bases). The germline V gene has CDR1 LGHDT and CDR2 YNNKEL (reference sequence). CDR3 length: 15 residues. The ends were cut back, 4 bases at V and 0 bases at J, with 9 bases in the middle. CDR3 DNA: TGTGCCAGCAGCCCTCGACAGGCGAACACCGGGGAGCTGTTTTTT. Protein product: CASSPRQANTGELFF.

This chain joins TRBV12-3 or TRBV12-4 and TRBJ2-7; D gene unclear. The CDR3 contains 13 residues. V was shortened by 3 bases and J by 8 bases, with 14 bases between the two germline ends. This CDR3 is CASSFTSIDKQYF. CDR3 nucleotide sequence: TGTGCCAGCAGTTTTACGTCCATCGACAAGCAGTACTTC.

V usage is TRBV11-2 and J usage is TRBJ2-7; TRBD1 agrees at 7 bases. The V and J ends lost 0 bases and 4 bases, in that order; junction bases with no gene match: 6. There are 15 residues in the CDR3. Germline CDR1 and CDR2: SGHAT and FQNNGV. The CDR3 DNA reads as TGTGCCAGCAGCTTAGAGTTGGGGGACAGTTACGAGCAGTACTTC. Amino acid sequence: CASSLELGDSYEQYF.

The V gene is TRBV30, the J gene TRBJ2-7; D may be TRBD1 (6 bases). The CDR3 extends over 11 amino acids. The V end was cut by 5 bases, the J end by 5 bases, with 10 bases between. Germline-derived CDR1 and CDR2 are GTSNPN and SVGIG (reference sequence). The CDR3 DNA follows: TGTGCCTGGCAAACAGGGCACGAGCAGTACTTC. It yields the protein CAWQTGHEQYF.